This T cell receptor (beta chain) was identified during a study of CD8 T cells in ankylosing spondylitis. In this sample, this clonotype turned up many times. Its antigen is not known. Notes on the study in general: For ankylosing spondylitis blood, a TCR beta motif of fewer than 10 highly homologous variants appeared characteristic.

TCRdb re-analysed the 5' RACE reads in MiXCR, keeping a single row per CDR3 protein. The sample has 500,000 to 650,000 distinct CDR3 sequences, less than 6% seen once. The CDR3 is 14 residues long. V was clipped by 3 bases and J by 2 bases, with 10 bases between them. This chain links TRBV12-3 or TRBV12-4 with TRBJ1-1, with D possibly matching TRBD1 (5 bases). The origin of this receptor is a male donor with ankylosing spondylitis. The source material was blood, either unsorted or a sorted T cell fraction (not recorded which). In nucleotides, the CDR3 is TGTGCCAGCAGTTTGCTCGGGACTAACACTGAAGCTTTCTTT. It yields the protein CASSLLGTNTEAFF.